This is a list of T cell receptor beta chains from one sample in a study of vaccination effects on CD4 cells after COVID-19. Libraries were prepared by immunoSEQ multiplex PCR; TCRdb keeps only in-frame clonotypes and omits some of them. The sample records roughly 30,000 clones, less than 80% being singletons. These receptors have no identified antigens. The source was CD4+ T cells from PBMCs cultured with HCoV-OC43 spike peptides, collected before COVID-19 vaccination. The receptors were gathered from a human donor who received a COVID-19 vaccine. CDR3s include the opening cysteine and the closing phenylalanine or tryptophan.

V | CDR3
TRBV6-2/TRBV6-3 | CASSPLKLRGRAYEQYF
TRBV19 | CASSMSGPRDGNQPQHF
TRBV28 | CASSLGGTNEKLFF
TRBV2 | CASTLFRLGVETEAFF
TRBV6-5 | CASRDRGPYEQYF
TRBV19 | CASSIDLSRQGVDGYTF
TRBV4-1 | CASSSRLAVYNEQFF
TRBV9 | CASSVGGTDTQYF
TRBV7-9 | CASSLEGGQSYEQYF
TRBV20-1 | CSPTGQGYTF
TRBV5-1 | CASSPDRGSETQYF
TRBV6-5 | CASRGQGHSGNTIYF
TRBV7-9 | CASSEDSSPLHF
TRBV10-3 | CAIMYQETQYF
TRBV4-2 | CASSQDLVGANVLTF
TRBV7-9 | CASSSDRGPGYTF
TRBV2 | CASSEPYRGTPQHF
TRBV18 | CASSPRGNTEAFF
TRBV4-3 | CASSQEFRDGNTIYF